This record covers a single T cell receptor beta chain. Antigen unknown. This specimen belongs to a study of T-cell reconstitution after alpha-beta-depleted transplantation in children. Study observations and caveats: Where alpha-beta T cells came from about two months after transplant was reportedly several hundred expanded graft clones. It was surviving recipient T cells and thymic progenitors that gave some patients high TCRbeta diversity at day 60. T-cell numbers and diversity one year post-transplant derived largely from freshly generated T cells.

The TCRbeta library incorporated unique molecular identifiers. TCRdb analysed the PCR reads with MiXCR anew, one entry per CDR3 protein. This table has some 460,000 distinct CDR3 sequences, 15% to 20% appearing once. V lost 7 bases to trimming and J lost 0 bases, with 10 bases between them. This CDR3 spans 13 amino acids. CDR1 and CDR2 (germline): ENHRY, SYGVKD. The rearrangement joins TRBV10-3 to TRBJ2-7; D tentatively fits TRBD1 or TRBD2 (5 bases each). The sequenced sample was PBMCs, mostly from graft donor cells, obtained 360 days after TCRalphabeta/CD19-depleted stem cell transplant. This sequence was found in a boy under two years old who had a stem cell transplant for Wiskott-Aldrich syndrome, so the T cells may come from the graft donor. CDR3 sequence: CAINGGSSYEQYF. CDR3 DNA sequence: TGTGCCATCAATGGGGGTAGCTCCTACGAGCAGTACTTC.